The next 15 T cell receptor beta chains were all read from a single sample in a study of blood T cell repertoires in COVID-19. The table came from immunoSEQ multiplex PCR; TCRdb's copy has only in-frame clones and leaves some out. The sample shows about 300,000 clones, over 75% of them seen only once. Material: PBMCs or T cells enriched from blood (not recorded which). The receptor set was obtained from a young man who had recovered from COVID-19.

The chain joins TRBV7-2 to TRBJ2-7; TRBD2 matches 12 bases. CDR3 length: 18 residues. J was trimmed by 2 bases and V by 5 bases; bases with no gene match: 13. From germline, CDR1 is SGHTA and CDR2 FQGNSA. This CDR3 is CASSLRLAGGSSPYEQYF. CDR3 DNA: TGTGCCAGCAGCCTCCGCCTAGCGGGGGGGTCTTCCCCCTACGAGCAGTACTTC.

This chain connects TRBV15 to TRBJ2-7; 11 bases agree with TRBD1. CDR1 LNHNV and CDR2 YYDKDF come from the germline V gene (reference sequence). With 0 bases clipped from V and 6 bases from J, the junction kept 10 bases outside the gene matches. The CDR3 spans 17 residues. DNA for the CDR3: TGTGCCACCAGCAGAGATGGTGGACAGGGGGCTACGGGCGAGCAGTACTTC. It codes for CATSRDGGQGATGEQYF.

This clone was detected only a few times. The gene calls are TRBV10-3 and TRBJ1-6; D remains ambiguous. In germline, CDR1 is ENHRY, CDR2 SYGVKD. The V end lost 0 bases, the J end lost 7 bases, and 10 bases lay between the germline ends. The CDR3 spans 15 residues. The CDR3 loop is CAISESTETNSPLHF. The CDR3 DNA reads as TGTGCCATCAGTGAGTCGACGGAGACCAATTCACCCCTCCACTTT.

This chain joins TRBV7-2 and TRBJ1-2, with 7 bases matching TRBD1. From germline, CDR1 is SGHTA and CDR2 FQGNSA. V was pared by 9 bases and J by 4 bases, with 11 bases of the junction left unmatched. The CDR3 has 14 residues. The CDR3 loop reads CASQRGQHAYGYTF. DNA for the CDR3: TGTGCCAGTCAGAGGGGACAGCATGCCTATGGCTACACCTTC.

CDR3 amino acids: CASSPTRGGNQPQHF. The CDR3 nucleotides read TGTGCCAGCAGCCCGACCAGGGGAGGCAATCAGCCCCAGCATTTT. The gene calls are TRBV3-1 (or the pseudogene TRBV3-2) and TRBJ1-5, with D possibly being TRBD1 (6 bases). The V gene's germline CDR1 is LGHDT and CDR2 YNNKEL (reference sequence). This CDR3 is built from 15 residues. Trimming pared 4 bases from V and 2 bases from J, leaving 12 bases between.

Concerning this clone itself: At one end the junction does not follow the germline gene, possibly because of a read error. The rearrangement uses TRBV10-3 and TRBJ1-3; 10 bases agree with TRBD1. This CDR3 has 14 residues. The germline CDR1 and CDR2 sequences are ENHRY and SYGVKD. This CDR3 reads CAISRGTGAAFTGF. The CDR3 DNA is TGTGCCATCAGCCGAGGGACAGGGGCGGCCTTTACTGGGTTT.

Only one count was recorded for this clone. The CDR3 loop reads CASSNRQGSWETQYF. The CDR3 DNA reads as TGTGCCAGCAGTAACAGACAGGGTTCTTGGGAGACCCAGTACTTC. This rearrangement joins TRBV6-2 or TRBV6-3 to TRBJ2-5; TRBD1 matches at 7 bases. Germline V gene lookup returns CDR1 MNHEY and CDR2 SVGEGT. V was pared by 5 bases and J by 5 bases, with 11 bases of the junction left unmatched. The CDR3 spans 15 residues.

The rearrangement links TRBV6-4 to TRBJ1-3; 10 nucleotides align to TRBD1. Germline loops: CDR1 MRHNA, CDR2 SNTAGT. The length of the CDR3 is 13 residues. V dropped 3 bases and J dropped 7; count of bases not matched to a gene: 0. CDR3: CASSEGQGNTIYF. In DNA form, the CDR3 reads TGTGCCAGCAGTGAGGGACAGGGGAACACCATATATTTT.

The J gene is TRBJ2-7, the V gene TRBV5-8; D ambiguous. V lost 4 bases, J lost 0 bases, and 11 bases lay in between. Germline loops: CDR1 SGHTS, CDR2 YDEGEE. This CDR3 spans 14 amino acids. CDR3 DNA sequence: TGTGCCAGCAGCCTTCCATGGAGCTCCTACGAGCAGTACTTC. Its protein product is CASSLPWSSYEQYF. Complete variable domain (other parts from reference TRBV5-8 and TRBJ2-7): EAGVTQSPTHLIKTRGQQATLRCSPISGHTSVYWYQQALGLGLQFLLWYDEGEERNRGNFPPRFSGRQFPNYSSELNVNALELEDSALYLCASSLPWSSYEQYFGPGTRLTVT.

Written as DNA, the CDR3 is TGCGCCAGCAGTCAATTTAGGTCGGGGGGCAGGGCCGACGAGCAGTACTTC. It encodes CASSQFRSGGRADEQYF. The chain employs TRBV23-1 and TRBJ2-7; the D gene is possibly TRBD2 (7 bases). TRBV23-1 is recorded as an ORF, its role being uncertain. V was cut by 1 base and J by 5 bases, with 21 bases left in between. The CDR3 consists of 17 residues.

Here the CDR3 reads CASSQTLAGLAGASATQYF. The CDR3 nucleotides read TGCGCCAGCAGCCAGACGCTAGCGGGACTAGCGGGGGCGTCGGCTACGCAGTATTTT. V gene TRBV5-1 combines with J gene TRBJ2-3, with TRBD2 matching over 14 bases. Germline CDR1 is SGHRS and CDR2 is YFSETQ. After removal of 4 bases from V and 8 bases from J, the junction contained 18 bases not matched to a gene. CDR3 length equals 19 residues.

This clone was seen just once. The V and J genes are TRBV7-2 and TRBJ1-5; 8 nucleotides align to TRBD1. The germline gives CDR1 SGHTA, CDR2 FQGNSA. The V and J ends lost 6 bases and 7 bases, in that order; junction bases with no gene match: 5. CDR3 length equals 13 residues. The CDR3 reads CASSDRGGQPQHF. The CDR3 region has the DNA TGTGCCAGCAGTGACAGGGGTGGGCAGCCCCAGCATTTT.

The V call is TRBV2, the J call TRBJ1-5; D is unresolved. V was shortened by 6 bases and J by 2 bases, with 8 bases between the two germline ends. Germline CDR1 is SNHLY and CDR2 is FYNNEI. The CDR3 sequence is 13 residues long. The CDR3 is CASRGEGNQPQHF. The CDR3 DNA reads as TGTGCCAGCAGAGGAGAGGGCAATCAGCCCCAGCATTTT.

V and J are TRBV19 and TRBJ1-1; no clear D gene. The CDR3 is made up of 12 amino acids. The germline V and J ends were trimmed by 6 bases and 0 bases, with 5 bases remaining between them. Looked up from germline, CDR1 is LNHDA and CDR2 is SQIVND (reference sequence). The CDR3 bases are TGTGCCAGTAGCCGGGTGAACACTGAAGCTTTCTTT. Translation: CASSRVNTEAFF.

V gene TRBV5-8 combines with J gene TRBJ1-5, with D possibly TRBD1 on 5 matching bases. Germline assignment: CDR1 SGHTS and CDR2 YDEGEE. CDR3 length: 14 residues. Trimming stripped 1 base from V and 6 bases from J, with 11 bases between. The CDR3 DNA sequence: TGTGCCAGCAGCTTGAAAGGGGCCGGTCAGCCCCAGCATTTT. Protein product: CASSLKGAGQPQHF.